One and the same sample provided the 9 T cell receptor beta chains below, sequenced in a study of a mutant IDH1 vaccine in newly diagnosed glioma. The time point: week 11, during vaccination. Vaccination used 300 ug of mutant IDH1 20-mer peptide per dose, with topical imiquimod. Data came from immunoSEQ multiplex PCR; TCRdb stores just in-frame clones and leaves some out. Among about 21,000 clones listed, 85% to 90% were seen once. No antigens are known for them. The source material was PBMCs, sampled from a glioma patient whose treatment included an IDH1 peptide vaccine. The receptors derive from a woman aged 40-49 years with glioma.

The chain uses TRBV18 and TRBJ2-5; no definite D call. V lost 5 bases and J lost 2, with 12 bases in between. Germline CDR1 KGHSH, CDR2 LQKENI. This CDR3 comprises 14 residues. CDR3 amino acids: CASSGSRNQETQYF. In DNA, the CDR3 is TGTGCCAGCTCAGGTTCCAGGAATCAAGAGACCCAGTACTTC.

V gene TRBV2 combines with J gene TRBJ1-5; D is possibly TRBD1 (6 bases). The CDR3 totals 12 residues. Germline V lookup: CDR1 SNHLY, CDR2 FYNNEI. V lost 7 bases to trimming and J lost 5 bases, with 9 bases between them. Here the CDR3 DNA reads TGTGCCAGCACACAGGGACATCAGCCCCAGCATTTT. Protein: CASTQGHQPQHF.

V and J are TRBV2 and TRBJ1-2, with TRBD1 identical over 9 bases. Germline trimming cut 6 bases from V and 7 bases from J; bases unmatched to any gene: 6. The CDR3 length is 13 residues. Germline V gene data show CDR1 as SNHLY and CDR2 as FYNNEI. CDR3 amino acids: CASRRGQGVGYTF. The CDR3 region has the DNA TGTGCCAGCAGGAGGGGACAGGGAGTTGGCTACACCTTC.

The chain is built from TRBV4-3 and TRBJ1-3; 11 positions match TRBD1. The CDR3 length is 19 residues. Germline CDR1 is LGHNA and CDR2 is YSLEER. Trimming removed 0 bases from V and 4 bases from J; junction bases left unmatched: 11. The DNA of the CDR3 is TGCGCCAGCAGCCAAGATTTGGGGGTGGGGACAGGGGGAGGAAACACCATATATTTT. As protein: CASSQDLGVGTGGGNTIYF.

The chain uses TRBV4-2 and TRBJ1-2; D is unclear. Germline V gene data show CDR1 as LGHNA and CDR2 as YNFKEQ. Deletions cut 0 bases from V and 4 bases from J, with 12 bases between. This CDR3 is 15 amino acids long. CDR3 amino acids: CASSQDAMSLYGYTF. Here the CDR3 DNA reads TGTGCCAGCAGCCAAGATGCCATGTCTCTCTATGGCTACACCTTC.

This chain uses TRBV7-9 with TRBJ2-5; no reliable D call. The CDR3 sequence is 16 residues long. V lost 5 bases and J 1 base, leaving 17 bases between the germline ends. Germline V gene sequence: CDR1 SEHNR, CDR2 FQNEAQ (reference sequence). CDR3 DNA sequence: TGTGCCAGCAGCCTTCCTACCGGGTGGAGCCAAGAGACCCAGTACTTC. It yields the protein CASSLPTGWSQETQYF.

This clone was recorded only once. The chain combines TRBV30 with TRBJ1-5; 7 bases align to TRBD1. This CDR3 has 18 amino acids. Germline-derived CDR1 and CDR2 are GTSNPN and SVGIG (reference sequence). The V gene end was trimmed by 5 bases and the J gene end by 3 bases; junction bases not matched to a gene: 19. The CDR3 reads CAWGPKKRAGGHNQPQHF. The CDR3 DNA reads as TGTGCCTGGGGTCCAAAGAAACGGGCAGGGGGTCACAATCAGCCCCAGCATTTT.

The chain links TRBV2 to TRBJ1-5, with a weak D call TRBD1 (6 bases). Per germline, CDR1 SNHLY and CDR2 FYNNEI. V lost 4 bases and J lost 1, with 14 bases in between. The CDR3 extends over 16 amino acids. In DNA form, the CDR3 reads TGTGCCAGCAGTGGAGGGGGGGGGAGCAGCAATCAGCCCCAGCATTTT. It codes for CASSGGGGSSNQPQHF.

This clone was seen once. The chain carries TRBV19 and TRBJ1-3, with TRBD1 as a possible D gene (6 bases). The CDR3 extends over 13 amino acids. Germline loops: CDR1 LNHDA, CDR2 SQIVND (reference sequence). V lost 8 bases, J lost 0 bases, and 8 bases lay in between. The CDR3 loop is CASHRVSGNTIYF. The CDR3 DNA reads as TGTGCCAGTCACAGGGTCTCTGGAAACACCATATATTTT. The whole variable domain, remainder taken from reference TRBV19 and TRBJ1-3, is DGGITQSPKYLFRKEGQNVTLSCEQNLNHDAMYWYRQDPGQGLRLIYYSQIVNDFQKGDIAEGYSVSREKKESFPLTVTSAQKNPTAFYLCASHRVSGNTIYFGEGSWLTVV.